This TCR beta chain stems from a study of blood T cell repertoires in COVID-19 (dated by TCRdb to between 2020 and 2021). General notes on the study: Samples from collaborators originated in the United States, Italy and Spain and spanned both the acute and convalescent phases of COVID-19. The material from the prospective study consisted of cDNA or gDNA derived from T cells, B-cell-depleted T cells, or PBMCs. Deeply sampled blood TCRbeta repertoires from subjects exposed to, actively infected with, or recovered from COVID-19 were included in the dataset. The repertoires were made available in a free public database intended to serve as a resource for research on the immune response to SARS-CoV-2. Samples came from the ongoing ImmuneRACE study (first 160 participants) plus 1,254 subjects from 6 global collaborators. Nearly every sample came with metadata listing a de-identified subject ID, COVID-19 status, age in years and sex. Where available, HLA class I and class II types were obtained from metadata supplied by the sample provider rather than from assay-based typing. On the study overall, not on this receptor specifically: How much clinical and demographic metadata was included differed by source and by participant, and the metadata was provided uncurated.

Comments on this clone: What antigen it recognizes has not been identified. The input lacks base qualities; no much larger clone sits a single base away.

TCRbeta CDR3 regions were amplified from genomic DNA by means of the immunoSEQ Assay, a bias-controlled multiplex PCR. In the source study's methods: The number of nucleated cells in each sample was estimated by amplification of reference gene primers within the assay. To quantify the absolute abundance of each unique TCRbeta CDR3 rearrangement, sequence reads were collapsed and filtered. For each sample, productive Simpson clonality was calculated as the square root of Simpson's diversity index across productive rearrangements. Sourced from immuneACCESS, this table was stored by TCRdb with only in-frame sequences that have V and J called. A share of the clones is absent; for the studies checked, an unresolved V gene accounts for under half, and the remainder has no known explanation. That table supplies the V and J calls and clone size; D and trimming were determined from the DNA. Within this sample are about 200,000 clones, with 85% to 90% of them counted one time only. Almost 4% of the sample is in the top ten clones.

The CDR3 measures 14 amino acids from cysteine to phenylalanine. The retained sequence is limited to the CDR3, 42 bases, with the frame set at the first base. V lost 5 bases and J lost 10 bases; the stretch between them is 17 bases long. In the germline V gene, CDR1 corresponds to SGHTA and CDR2 to FQGNSA. Participants in the prospective study were enrolled through a virtual design, were aged about 18 to 100 years, and lived in 24 United States geographic areas. Cohort assignment in the prospective study relied on participant-reported clinical history from a screening survey and a study questionnaire. In the prospective study, whole blood, serum and a nasopharyngeal or oropharyngeal swab were collected from each participant by mobile phlebotomists. Prospective study participants could optionally give additional blood draws and questionnaires over an approximately two-month period. Blood samples from the prospective study were shipped frozen or at room temperature prior to DNA extraction.

This chain joins TRBV7-2 to TRBJ1-4; possibly the D gene is TRBD1, per 5 matching bases. Sequenced material: PBMCs or T cells enriched from blood (not recorded which). The sequence was collected from a woman aged 25 to 39 with acute COVID-19. The nucleotides are TGTGCCAGCAGCCCTGGGACCTGGGAGGGAAAACTGTTTTTT. It translates to CASSPGTWEGKLFF.